This note documents a single T cell receptor (beta chain) sequence. The antigen is not known. The sample belongs to a study of vaccination effects on CD4 cells after COVID-19. Profiling relied on immunoSEQ multiplex PCR, and the TCRdb table lists in-frame clones only, not all of them. The sample consists of about 54,000 clones, over 75% of them appearing once. This CDR3 has 14 residues. Germline CDR1 and CDR2: LGHNT and FRNRAP. Trimming left V 3 bases short and J 6 bases short, with 11 bases between. Antigen-specific CD4+ T cells were first expanded with viral peptide pools by the ViraFEST assay and only then sequenced. At the end of nine to ten days of culture, CD4+ T cells were isolated. Vaccine recipients lacked prior SARS-CoV-2 infection and had negative nucleocapsid antibodies.

The receptor comes from a human donor who received a COVID-19 vaccine. Sequencing used CD4+ T cells from PBMCs cultured with HCoV-229E spike peptides, obtained before COVID-19 vaccination. V gene TRBV12-5 combines with J gene TRBJ2-2; D is unresolved. The CDR3 DNA follows: TGTGCTAGTGGTTTAAGTCGGACCCCCGGGGAGCTGTTTTTT. This translates into CASGLSRTPGELFF.